This TCR beta chain derives from a study of blood T cell repertoires in COVID-19. Study background: Donors in the United States, Italy and Spain gave samples during acute or convalescent COVID-19.

Seattle patients were enrolled during active infection and followed longitudinally. CDR1 and CDR2 (germline): MGHRA, YSYEKL. The ends lost 3 bases at V and 5 bases at J; junction bases unmatched: 8. The CDR3 consists of 15 residues. In the original analysis: Using reference gene primer amplification, nucleated cell counts were estimated. TCRdb's table, derived via immunoSEQ multiplex PCR, lists solely in-frame clones and lacks some. The V and J calls and the clone size are those of that table, but D and trimming were determined from the DNA. This table holds approximately 350,000 clones, around 89% found once.

This clonotype was obtained from a woman aged 25-40 years with COVID-19, enrolled during active disease. Specimen: peripheral blood. The V and J genes are TRBV4-1 and TRBJ2-5, with 8 bases aligning to TRBD1. CDR3 protein: CASSHPRGLGETQYF. The CDR3 DNA follows: TGCGCCAGCAGCCACCCCAGGGGGCTTGGTGAGACCCAGTACTTC.